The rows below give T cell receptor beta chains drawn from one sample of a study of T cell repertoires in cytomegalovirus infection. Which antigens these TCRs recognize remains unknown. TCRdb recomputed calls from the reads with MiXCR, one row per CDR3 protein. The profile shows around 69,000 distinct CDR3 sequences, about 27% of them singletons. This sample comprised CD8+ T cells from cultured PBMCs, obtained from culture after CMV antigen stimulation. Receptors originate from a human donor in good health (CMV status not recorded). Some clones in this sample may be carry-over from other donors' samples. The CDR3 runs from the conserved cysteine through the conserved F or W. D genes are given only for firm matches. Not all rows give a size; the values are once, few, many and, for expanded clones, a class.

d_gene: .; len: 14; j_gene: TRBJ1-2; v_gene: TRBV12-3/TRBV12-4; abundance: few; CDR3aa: CASSYRTTNYGYTF; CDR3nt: TGTGCCAGCAGTTACCGGACTACTAACTATGGCTACACCTTC
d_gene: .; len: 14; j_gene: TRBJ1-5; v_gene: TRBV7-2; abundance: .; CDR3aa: CASSFLPSNQPQHF; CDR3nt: TGTGCCAGCAGCTTCCTTCCTAGCAATCAGCCCCAGCATTTT
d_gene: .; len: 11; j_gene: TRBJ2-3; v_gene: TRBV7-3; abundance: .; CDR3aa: CASSKTDTQYF; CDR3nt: TGTGCCAGCAGCAAGACAGATACGCAGTATTTT
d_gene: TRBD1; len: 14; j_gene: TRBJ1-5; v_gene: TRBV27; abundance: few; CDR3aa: CASSRTGVNQPQHF; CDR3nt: TGTGCCAGCAGTCGGACAGGGGTGAATCAGCCCCAGCATTTT
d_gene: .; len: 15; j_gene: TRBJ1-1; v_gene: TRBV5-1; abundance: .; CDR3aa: CASSLVSGPNTEAFF; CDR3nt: TGCGCCAGCAGCTTGGTTTCGGGGCCCAACACTGAAGCTTTCTTT
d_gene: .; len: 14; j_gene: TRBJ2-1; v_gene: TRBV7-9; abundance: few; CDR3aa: CASSLEDNYNEQFF; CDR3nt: TGTGCCAGCAGCTTAGAGGACAATTACAATGAGCAGTTCTTC
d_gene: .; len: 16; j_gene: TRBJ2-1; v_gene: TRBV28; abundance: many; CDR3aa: CASSFPKDTSYNEQFF; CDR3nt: TGTGCCAGCAGTTTTCCAAAGGACACATCCTACAATGAGCAGTTCTTC
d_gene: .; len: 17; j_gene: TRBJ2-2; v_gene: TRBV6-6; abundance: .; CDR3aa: CASSYPSGRLNTGELFF; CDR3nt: TGTGCCAGCAGTTACCCCTCCGGCAGATTGAACACCGGGGAGCTGTTTTTT
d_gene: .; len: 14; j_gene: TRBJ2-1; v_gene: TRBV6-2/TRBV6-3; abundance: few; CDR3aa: CASSYSGSYNEQFF; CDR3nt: TGTGCCAGCAGTTACTCAGGTTCCTACAATGAGCAGTTCTTC
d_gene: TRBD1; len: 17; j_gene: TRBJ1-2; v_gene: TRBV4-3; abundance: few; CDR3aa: CASSQDGLGTGGDGYTF; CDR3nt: TGCGCCAGCAGCCAAGATGGGCTCGGGACAGGGGGTGATGGCTACACCTTC
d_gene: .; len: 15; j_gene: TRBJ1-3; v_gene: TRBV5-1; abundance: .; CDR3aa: CASSLGGAAGNTIYF; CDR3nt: TGCGCCAGCAGCTTGGGGGGGGCAGCTGGAAACACCATATATTTT
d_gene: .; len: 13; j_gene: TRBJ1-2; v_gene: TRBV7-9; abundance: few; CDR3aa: CASSLVGGGGYTF; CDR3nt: TGTGCCAGCAGCTTAGTCGGAGGGGGAGGCTACACCTTC
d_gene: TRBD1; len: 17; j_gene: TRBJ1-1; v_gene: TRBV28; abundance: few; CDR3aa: CASSFRRTGVMNTEAFF; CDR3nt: TGTGCCAGCAGTTTTCGGCGGACAGGGGTCATGAACACTGAAGCTTTCTTT
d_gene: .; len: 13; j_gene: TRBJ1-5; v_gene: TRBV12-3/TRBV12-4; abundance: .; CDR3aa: CASSPGWNQPQHF; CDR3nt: TGTGCCAGCAGTCCAGGGTGGAACCAGCCCCAGCATTTT
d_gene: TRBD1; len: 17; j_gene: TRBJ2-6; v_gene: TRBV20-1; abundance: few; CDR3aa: CSARGRGFSSGANVLTF; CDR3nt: TGCAGTGCTAGGGGCAGGGGGTTTAGCTCTGGGGCCAACGTCCTGACTTTC
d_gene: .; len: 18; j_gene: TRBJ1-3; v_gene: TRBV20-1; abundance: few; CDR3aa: CSARGGDQGHHSGNTIYF; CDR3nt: TGCAGTGCTAGAGGGGGAGACCAGGGACACCACTCTGGAAACACCATATATTTT
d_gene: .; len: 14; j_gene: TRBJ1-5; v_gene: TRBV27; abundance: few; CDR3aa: CASSLGGGLQPQHF; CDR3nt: TGTGCCAGCAGTTTGGGTGGAGGGCTACAGCCCCAGCATTTT
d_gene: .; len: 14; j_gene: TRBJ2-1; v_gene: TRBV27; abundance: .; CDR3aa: CASSSYRENNEQFF; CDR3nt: TGTGCCAGCAGTTCATATAGGGAGAACAATGAGCAGTTCTTC
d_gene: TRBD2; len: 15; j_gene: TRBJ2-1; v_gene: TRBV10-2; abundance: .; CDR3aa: CASGSSGSSYNEQFF; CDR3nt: TGCGCCAGCGGATCTAGCGGGAGCTCCTACAATGAGCAGTTCTTC
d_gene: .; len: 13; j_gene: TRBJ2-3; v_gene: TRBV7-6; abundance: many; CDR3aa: CASSPTSTDTQYF; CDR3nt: TGTGCCAGCAGCCCAACTAGCACAGATACGCAGTATTTT
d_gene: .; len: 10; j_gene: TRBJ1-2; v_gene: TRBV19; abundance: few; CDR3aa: CASSSGGYTF; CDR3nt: TGTGCCAGTAGTTCGGGCGGCTACACCTTC
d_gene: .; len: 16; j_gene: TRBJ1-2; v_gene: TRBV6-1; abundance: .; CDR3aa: CACSEDPRGINYGYTF; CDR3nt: TGTGCCTGCAGTGAAGATCCAAGGGGAATCAACTATGGCTACACCTTC
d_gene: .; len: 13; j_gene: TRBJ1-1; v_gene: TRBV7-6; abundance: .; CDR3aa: CASSSVHLTEAFF; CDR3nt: TGTGCCAGCAGCTCCGTCCATCTAACTGAAGCTTTCTTT
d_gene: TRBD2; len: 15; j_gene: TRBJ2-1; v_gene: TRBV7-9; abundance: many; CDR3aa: CASSFFSGGAYEQFF; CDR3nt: TGTGCCAGCAGCTTTTTTAGCGGGGGGGCGTATGAGCAGTTCTTC
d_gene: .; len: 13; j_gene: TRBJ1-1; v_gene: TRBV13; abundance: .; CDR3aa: CASSLGGRTEAFF; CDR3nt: TGTGCCAGCAGCTTGGGGGGGCGTACTGAAGCTTTCTTT
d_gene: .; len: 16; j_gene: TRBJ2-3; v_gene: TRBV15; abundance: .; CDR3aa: CATSSHRGDSKDTQYF; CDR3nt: TGTGCCACCAGCAGCCACAGAGGGGACTCCAAAGATACGCAGTATTTT
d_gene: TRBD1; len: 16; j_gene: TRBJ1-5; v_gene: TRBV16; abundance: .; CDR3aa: CASSHSDRGRDQPQHF; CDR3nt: TGTGCCAGCAGCCACTCGGACAGGGGGCGCGATCAGCCCCAGCATTTT